These T cell receptor beta chains were read from a single sample in a study of cytomegalovirus exposure and HLA in healthy donors. The method was immunoSEQ multiplex PCR; TCRdb's version includes in-frame clones alone and lacks a portion of them. The sample consists of around 160,000 clones, around 82% of them appearing once. Sequencing was performed on PBMCs. The receptors stem from a man aged 25 to 40 in good health and CMV-seropositive. The CDR3 runs from the conserved cysteine through the conserved F or W. Each record gives: V gene, clone size, D gene, J gene, CDR3 length, CDR3 DNA, CDR3 protein. A D gene is named only where the DNA matches it firmly. The size of a clone is reported for some rows only, either as once, few or many, or as a class for expanded clones.

TRBV2,-,TRBD2,TRBJ2-5,15,TGTGCCAGCAGTGCCGAGCGGGGGGGCCAAGAGACCCAGTACTTC,CASSAERGGQETQYF
TRBV11-2,-,-,TRBJ1-5,13,TGTGCCAGCAGCCCAGGGTACGGTCAGCCCCAGCATTTT,CASSPGYGQPQHF
TRBV4-1,-,-,TRBJ2-5,13,TGCGCCAGCAGCCAGAGACTGCAAGAGACCCAGTACTTC,CASSQRLQETQYF
TRBV5-1,few,TRBD1,TRBJ1-2,14,TGCGCCAGCCCCGGCCCCCAGGGGGACTATGGCTACACCTTC,CASPGPQGDYGYTF
TRBV11-2,-,TRBD2,TRBJ2-1,16,TGTGCCAGCAGCACGGGACTAGCGGTGAGCTACAATGAGCAGTTCTTC,CASSTGLAVSYNEQFF
TRBV9,-,-,TRBJ2-3,15,TGTGCCAGCAGCACGCAACCGTCCGAGGGAGATACGCAGTATTTT,CASSTQPSEGDTQYF
TRBV27,-,-,TRBJ2-2,14,TGTGCCAGCAGTTATCTAGCTAGGACCGGGGAGCTGTTTTTT,CASSYLARTGELFF
TRBV7-8,-,TRBD1,TRBJ1-1,16,TGTGCCAGCAGCTTAGAGGGGGGACAGGGGTACCCTGAAGCTTTCTTT,CASSLEGGQGYPEAFF
TRBV5-1,-,TRBD1,TRBJ2-1,13,TGCGCCAGCAGCTTTACAGGGGTCAATGAGCAGTTCTTC,CASSFTGVNEQFF
TRBV2,-,TRBD1,TRBJ1-1,11,TGTGCCAGTCGTCCGGGACAGGAAGCTTTCTTT,CASRPGQEAFF
TRBV28,-,TRBD1,TRBJ1-2,14,TGTGCCAGCAGTTTGAGCCGACAGGGGGTTGGCTACACCTTC,CASSLSRQGVGYTF